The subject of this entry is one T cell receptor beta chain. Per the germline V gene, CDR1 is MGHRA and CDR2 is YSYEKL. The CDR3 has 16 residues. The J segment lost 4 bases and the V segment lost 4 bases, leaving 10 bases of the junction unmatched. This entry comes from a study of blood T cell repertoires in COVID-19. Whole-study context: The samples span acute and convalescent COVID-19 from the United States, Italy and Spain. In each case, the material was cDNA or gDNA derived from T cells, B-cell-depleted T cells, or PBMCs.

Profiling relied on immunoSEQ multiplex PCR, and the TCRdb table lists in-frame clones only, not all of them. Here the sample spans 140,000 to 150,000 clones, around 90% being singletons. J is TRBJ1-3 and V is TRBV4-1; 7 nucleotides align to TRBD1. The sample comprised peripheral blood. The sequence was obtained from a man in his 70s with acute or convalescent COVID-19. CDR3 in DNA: TGCGCCAGCAGCCGGGTCGGAGGGGGCGGGGGAAACACCATATATTTT. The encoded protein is CASSRVGGGGGNTIYF.